This TCR beta chain was sequenced for a study of post-analysis software for immune sequencing data. Study-level points and caveats: Patients showed TRBV5-6, TRBV5-1 and TRBV20-1 among 4 or 5 TRBV segments more frequent than in controls.

Tagging with unique molecular identifiers was a feature of the TCR beta cDNA libraries. A single record per CDR3 protein comes from TCRdb applying MiXCR to the PCR reads. The sample shows approximately 460,000 distinct CDR3 sequences, approximately 46% of them seen only once. V lost 4 bases to trimming and J lost 11 bases; unmatched junction nucleotides: 20. Germline CDR1 and CDR2: MDHEN and SYDVKM. The CDR3 is 18 residues long. As for this clonotype: Its target is unknown.

The clonotype was recovered from a girl between 5 and 17 years old with multiple sclerosis. The sample was blood. The chain is built from TRBV28 and TRBJ2-5; 12 nucleotides match TRBD2. The CDR3 loop reads CASSSSTSGSSGVYVQYF. The CDR3 region has the DNA TGTGCCAGCAGTTCCTCGACTAGCGGGAGTAGCGGGGTCTACGTGCAGTACTTC.